This T cell receptor (beta chain) was captured by sequencing in a study of blood T cell repertoires in COVID-19. On the study more broadly: In each case, the material was cDNA or gDNA derived from T cells, B-cell-depleted T cells, or PBMCs.

TCRdb keeps only in-frame clones here, not all; method: immunoSEQ multiplex PCR. The sample consists of 650,000 to 800,000 clones, over 80% of them appearing once. Trimming stripped 3 bases from V and 4 bases from J, with 10 bases between. CDR1 SGHDT and CDR2 YYEEEE come from the germline V gene. The CDR3 consists of 13 residues. The sample was peripheral blood. The clonotype comes from a woman between 18 and 29 years old with acute or convalescent COVID-19. The J gene is TRBJ1-2, the V gene TRBV5-6; the D gene is possibly TRBD1 (6 bases). The CDR3: CASSSDRGYGYTF. CDR3 nucleotides: TGTGCCAGCAGCTCGGACAGAGGCTATGGCTACACCTTC.